The next 3 T cell receptor beta chains were all read from a single sample in a study of T cells after somatic rescue of genetic block. The assay was immunoSEQ multiplex PCR, and TCRdb's table has in-frame clones only and misses some. The sample records 60,000 to 90,000 clones, roughly 90% being singletons. Material: peripheral blood mononuclear cells (PBMCs). The receptors were sampled from a young man.

The chain is built from TRBV12-5 and TRBJ2-1; D gene ambiguous. Trimming shortened V by 6 bases and J by 0 bases, and 9 bases separated the two germline ends. The CDR3 is 14 amino acids. Per the germline V gene, CDR1 is LGHNT and CDR2 is FRNRAP. This CDR3 is CASGGRSSYNEQFF. CDR3 sequence (DNA): TGTGCTAGTGGGGGCCGGAGCTCCTACAATGAGCAGTTCTTC.

This chain links TRBV5-1 with TRBJ2-3; D gene unclear. Germline V gene data show CDR1 as SGHRS and CDR2 as YFSETQ. This CDR3 region has 12 residues. The V end lost 0 bases, the J end lost 5 bases, and 4 bases lay between the germline ends. CDR3 loop: CASSLGGDTQYF. Here the CDR3 DNA reads TGCGCCAGCAGCTTGGGTGGAGATACGCAGTATTTT.

The table lists this clone with a count of one. The chain joins TRBV27 to TRBJ2-5; D is perhaps TRBD1 or TRBD2 (6 bases each). Germline lookup yields CDR1 MNHEY and CDR2 SMNVEV (reference sequence). V lost 3 bases to trimming and J lost 2 bases, with 13 bases between them. CDR3 size: 15 residues. CDR3 sequence reads: CASSFGGGGQETQYF. The CDR3 region has the DNA TGTGCCAGCAGTTTTGGAGGGGGAGGACAAGAGACCCAGTACTTC.